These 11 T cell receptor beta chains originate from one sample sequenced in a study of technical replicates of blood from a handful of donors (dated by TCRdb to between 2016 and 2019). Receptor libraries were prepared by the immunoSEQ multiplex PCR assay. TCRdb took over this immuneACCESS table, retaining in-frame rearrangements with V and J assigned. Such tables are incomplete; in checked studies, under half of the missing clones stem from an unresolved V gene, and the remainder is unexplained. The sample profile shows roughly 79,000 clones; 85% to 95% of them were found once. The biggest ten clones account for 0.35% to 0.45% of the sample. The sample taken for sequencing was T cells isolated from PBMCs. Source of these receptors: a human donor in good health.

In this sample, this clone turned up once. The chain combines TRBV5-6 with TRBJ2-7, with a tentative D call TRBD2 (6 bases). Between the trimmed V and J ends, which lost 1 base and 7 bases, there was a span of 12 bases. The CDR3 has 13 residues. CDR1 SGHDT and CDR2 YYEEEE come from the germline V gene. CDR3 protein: CASSLWDSWEQYF. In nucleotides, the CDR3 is TGTGCCAGCAGCTTGTGGGACTCGTGGGAGCAGTACTTC. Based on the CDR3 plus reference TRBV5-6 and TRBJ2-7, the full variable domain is DAGVTQSPTHLIKTRGQQVTLRCSPKSGHDTVSWYQQALGQGPQFIFQYYEEEERQRGNFPDRFSGHQFPNYSSELNVNALLLGDSALYLCASSLWDSWEQYFGPGTRLTVT.

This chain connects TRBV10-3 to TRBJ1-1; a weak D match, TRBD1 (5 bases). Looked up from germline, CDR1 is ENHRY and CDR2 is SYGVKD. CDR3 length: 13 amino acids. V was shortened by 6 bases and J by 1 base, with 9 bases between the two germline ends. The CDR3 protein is CAIRLQENTEAFF. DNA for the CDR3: TGTGCCATCAGGTTACAGGAGAACACTGAAGCTTTCTTT.

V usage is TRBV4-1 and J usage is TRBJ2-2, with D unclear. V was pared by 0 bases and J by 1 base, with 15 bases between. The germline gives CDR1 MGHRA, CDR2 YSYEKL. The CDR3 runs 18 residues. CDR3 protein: CASSQELFLRKNTGELFF. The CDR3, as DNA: TGCGCCAGCAGCCAAGAGTTGTTCCTGCGAAAGAACACCGGGGAGCTGTTTTTT.

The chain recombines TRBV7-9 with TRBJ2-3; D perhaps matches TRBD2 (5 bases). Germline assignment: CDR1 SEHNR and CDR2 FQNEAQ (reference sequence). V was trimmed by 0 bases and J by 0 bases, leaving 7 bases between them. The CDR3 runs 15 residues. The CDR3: CASSLAGGSTDTQYF. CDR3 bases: TGTGCCAGCAGCTTAGCGGGCGGGAGCACAGATACGCAGTATTTT.

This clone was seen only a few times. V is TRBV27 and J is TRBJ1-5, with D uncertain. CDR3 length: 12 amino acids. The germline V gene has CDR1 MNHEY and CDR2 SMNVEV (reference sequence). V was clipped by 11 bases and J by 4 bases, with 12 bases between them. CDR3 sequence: CAAGLLNQPQHF. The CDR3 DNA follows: TGTGCCGCAGGACTCTTAAATCAGCCCCAGCATTTT.

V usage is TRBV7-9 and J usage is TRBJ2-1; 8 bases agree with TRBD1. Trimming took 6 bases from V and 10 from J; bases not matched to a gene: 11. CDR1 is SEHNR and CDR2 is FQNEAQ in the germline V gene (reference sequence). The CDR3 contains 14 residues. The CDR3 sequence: CASRSQGQDIEQFF. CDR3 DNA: TGTGCCAGCAGGAGTCAGGGACAGGATATAGAGCAGTTCTTC.

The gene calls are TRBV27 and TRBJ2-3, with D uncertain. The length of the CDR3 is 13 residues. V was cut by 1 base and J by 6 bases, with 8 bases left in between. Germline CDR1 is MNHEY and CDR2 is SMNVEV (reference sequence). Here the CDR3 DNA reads TGTGCCAGCAGTTTATTAGGCAGGGATACGCAGTATTTT. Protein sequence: CASSLLGRDTQYF.

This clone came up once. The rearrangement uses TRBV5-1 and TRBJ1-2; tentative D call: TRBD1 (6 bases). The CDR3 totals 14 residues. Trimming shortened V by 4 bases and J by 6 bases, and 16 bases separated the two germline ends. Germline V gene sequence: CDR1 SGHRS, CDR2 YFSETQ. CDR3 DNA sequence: TGCGCCAGCAGCCCCAGGGGAGTGCTCGATGGCTACACCTTC. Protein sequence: CASSPRGVLDGYTF.

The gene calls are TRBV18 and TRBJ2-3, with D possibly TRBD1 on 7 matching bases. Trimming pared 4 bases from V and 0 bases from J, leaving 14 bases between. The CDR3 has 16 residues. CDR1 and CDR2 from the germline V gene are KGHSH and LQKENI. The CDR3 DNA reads TGTGCCAGCTCACGCCGGGGGACAGCTAGCACAGATACGCAGTATTTT. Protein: CASSRRGTASTDTQYF.

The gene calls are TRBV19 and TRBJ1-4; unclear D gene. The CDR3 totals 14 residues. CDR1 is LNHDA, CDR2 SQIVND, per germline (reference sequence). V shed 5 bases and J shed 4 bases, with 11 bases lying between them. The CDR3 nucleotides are TGTGCCAGTAGTCTTGGGCAGCTTAATGAAAAACTGTTTTTT. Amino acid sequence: CASSLGQLNEKLFF.

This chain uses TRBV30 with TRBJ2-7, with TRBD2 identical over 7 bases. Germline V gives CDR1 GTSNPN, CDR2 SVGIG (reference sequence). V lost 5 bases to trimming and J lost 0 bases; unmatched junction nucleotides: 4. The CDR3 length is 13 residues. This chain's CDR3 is CAWLGGSSYEQYF. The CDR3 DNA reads TGTGCCTGGCTCGGCGGGAGCTCCTACGAGCAGTACTTC. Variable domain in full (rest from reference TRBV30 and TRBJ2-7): SQTIHQWPATLVQPVGSPLSLECTVEGTSNPNLYWYRQAAGRGLQLLFYSVGIGQISSEVPQNLSASRPQDRQFILSSKKLLLSDSGFYLCAWLGGSSYEQYFGPGTRLTVT.